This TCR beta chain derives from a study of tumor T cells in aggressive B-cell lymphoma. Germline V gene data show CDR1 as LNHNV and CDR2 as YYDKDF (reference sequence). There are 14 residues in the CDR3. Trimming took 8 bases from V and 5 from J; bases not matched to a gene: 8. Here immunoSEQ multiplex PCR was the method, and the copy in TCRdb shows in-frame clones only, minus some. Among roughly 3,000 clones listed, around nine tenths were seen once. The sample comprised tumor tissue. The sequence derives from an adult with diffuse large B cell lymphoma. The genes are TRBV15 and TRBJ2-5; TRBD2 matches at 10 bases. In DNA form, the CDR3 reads TGTGCCACCGCCTCTAGCGGGGGTTGGGAGACCCAGTACTTC. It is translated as CATASSGGWETQYF.